This entry lists 31 T cell receptor beta chains sequenced from one sample in a study of blood T cell repertoires in COVID-19 (dated by TCRdb to between 2020 and 2021). Library construction relied on the immunoSEQ multiplex PCR assay. The table comes from immuneACCESS by way of TCRdb, which keeps in-frame sequences with V and J called. Part of the clones is missing from these tables; in studies checked, under half for an unresolved V gene and the rest for unknown reasons. The sample contains about 170,000 clones, approximately 79% of them found a single time. The top ten clonotypes cover about 3% of the sample. The sequencing input was peripheral blood. The receptor source for this set is a woman of 80 years or more with acute or convalescent COVID-19.

The sample holds many counts of this clone. This sequence joins TRBV6-5 and TRBJ1-3; 7 bases map to TRBD1. The J segment lost 2 bases and the V segment lost 7 bases, leaving 8 bases of the junction unmatched. Germline V lookup: CDR1 MNHEY, CDR2 SVGAGI. The CDR3 has 15 amino acids. CDR3 in amino acids: CASKSSTGAGNTIYF. DNA of the CDR3: TGTGCCAGCAAATCGTCAACAGGGGCTGGAAACACCATATATTTT.

This clone showed up just a few times. The CDR3 sequence: CASSERSGGGSYEQYF. Here the CDR3 DNA reads TGTGCCAGCAGTGAGAGGAGCGGGGGAGGCTCCTACGAGCAGTACTTC. V usage is TRBV2 and J usage is TRBJ2-7, with 8 bases fitting TRBD2. V shed 3 bases and J 0 bases; nucleotides not matched to a gene: 7. This CDR3 has 16 residues. Germline V CDR1 and CDR2: SNHLY, FYNNEI.

The chain links TRBV9 to TRBJ1-4, with TRBD1 as a possible D gene (6 bases). CDR3 length: 15 amino acids. V lost 4 bases and J 0 bases, leaving 10 bases between the germline ends. Germline V gene lookup returns CDR1 SGDLS and CDR2 YYNGEE. Here the CDR3 DNA reads TGTGCCAGCAGCCCTACAGGGACAACTAATGAAAAACTGTTTTTT. Translating it yields CASSPTGTTNEKLFF.

This clone was observed a single time. This chain links TRBV28 with TRBJ2-7; possible D gene TRBD2, 5 bases. The CDR3 runs to 12 residues. Trimming stripped 8 bases from V and 10 bases from J, with 18 bases between. CDR1 is MDHEN, CDR2 SYDVKM, per germline. This CDR3 reads CASFERESFQYF. The DNA for the CDR3 is TGTGCCAGCTTCGAACGGGAAAGTTTCCAGTACTTC.

The V and J genes are TRBV10-3 and TRBJ1-3, with no clear D. The CDR3 extends over 13 amino acids. From germline, CDR1 is ENHRY and CDR2 SYGVKD. V gave up 4 bases and J gave up 2 bases, with 6 bases separating them. CDR3 sequence reads: CAISGSPGNTIYF. The DNA of the CDR3 is TGTGCCATCAGTGGCAGTCCTGGAAACACCATATATTTT.

The rearrangement links TRBV15 to TRBJ1-4; 7 positions match TRBD1. The length of the CDR3 is 16 residues. CDR1 is LNHNV and CDR2 is YYDKDF in the germline V gene (reference sequence). The J segment lost 4 bases and the V segment lost 3 bases, leaving 8 bases of the junction unmatched. CDR3: CATSRASGTDNEKLFF. In nucleotides, the CDR3 is TGTGCCACCAGCAGGGCCTCCGGGACAGATAATGAAAAACTGTTTTTT. The whole variable domain, filled in from reference TRBV15 and TRBJ1-4, reads DAMVIQNPRYQVTQFGKPVTLSCSQTLNHNVMYWYQQKSSQAPKLLFHYYDKDFNNEADTPDNFQSRRPNTSFCFLDIRSPGLGDTAMYLCATSRASGTDNEKLFFGSGTQLSVL.

The J gene is TRBJ2-5, the V gene TRBV24-1; a possible D gene is TRBD2 (5 bases). V gave up 4 bases and J gave up 5 bases, with 7 bases separating them. The CDR3 extends over 12 amino acids. From germline, CDR1 is KGHDR and CDR2 SFDVKD. CDR3 residues: CATSDRGETQYF. CDR3 nucleotides: TGTGCCACCAGTGACCGGGGTGAGACCCAGTACTTC.

The chain employs TRBV19 and TRBJ2-3, with 8 bases lining up with TRBD2. The J segment lost 0 bases and the V segment lost 3 bases, leaving 5 bases of the junction unmatched. Germline assignment: CDR1 LNHDA and CDR2 SQIVND (reference sequence). The CDR3 is 16 amino acids. Written as DNA, the CDR3 is TGTGCCAGTAGTATCTTCTCGGGAGGGAGCACAGATACGCAGTATTTT. It yields the protein CASSIFSGGSTDTQYF.

The J gene is TRBJ1-3, the V gene TRBV9, with 8 positions matching TRBD1. Germline-derived CDR1 and CDR2 are SGDLS and YYNGEE. V gave up 4 bases and J gave up 0 bases; unmatched junction bases: 12. The CDR3 consists of 18 residues. The CDR3 DNA reads as TGTGCCAGCAGCTCGGAAACAGGGGGTTCAGTCTCTGGAAACACCATATATTTT. Protein product: CASSSETGGSVSGNTIYF.

The rearrangement joins TRBV6-2 or TRBV6-3 to TRBJ2-1; unclear D gene. CDR1 is MNHEY and CDR2 is SVGEGT in the germline V gene. V was pared by 0 bases and J by 0 bases, with 15 bases between. This CDR3 region has 18 residues. Here the CDR3 DNA reads TGTGCCAGCAGTTACTCCGCTCATGGCACCCGCTCCTACAATGAGCAGTTCTTC. Amino acids: CASSYSAHGTRSYNEQFF.

The chain links TRBV10-1 to TRBJ2-2; D call uncertain. The CDR3 sequence is 14 residues long. The V end was cut by 1 base, the J end by 7 bases, with 10 bases between. The germline CDR1 and CDR2 sequences are WNHNN and SYGVQD (reference sequence). CDR3 region: CASSELAEHGELFF. The DNA for the CDR3 is TGCGCCAGCAGTGAGTTGGCAGAACACGGGGAGCTGTTTTTT.

V and J are TRBV30 and TRBJ2-3, with 7 bases matching TRBD1. V lost 0 bases, J lost 2 bases, and 11 bases stayed unmatched. CDR3 length: 17 amino acids. Germline values: CDR1 GTSNPN, CDR2 SVGIG (reference sequence). The CDR3 region is CAWSVRTGVTHTDTQYF. For the CDR3, the DNA is TGTGCCTGGAGTGTTAGAACAGGGGTCACCCACACAGATACGCAGTATTTT.

This sequence joins TRBV30 and TRBJ2-3; TRBD2 matches at 7 bases. This CDR3 is built from 17 residues. V gave up 0 bases and J gave up 0 bases; unmatched junction bases: 9. Germline CDR1 and CDR2: GTSNPN and SVGIG (reference sequence). CDR3 bases: TGTGCCTGGAGTGTTGCGGGAGTTAGCACTAGCACAGATACGCAGTATTTT. It encodes CAWSVAGVSTSTDTQYF.

V gene TRBV7-9 combines with J gene TRBJ1-3; 7 nucleotides align to TRBD1. The CDR3 spans 12 residues. In germline, CDR1 is SEHNR, CDR2 FQNEAQ (reference sequence). Trimming removed 5 bases from V and 13 bases from J; junction bases left unmatched: 8. In DNA form, the CDR3 reads TGTGCCAGCAGCACCGGGACAGCTTTTATATATTTT. Protein: CASSTGTAFIYF.

V gene TRBV28 combines with J gene TRBJ1-2; D call uncertain. CDR1 is MDHEN, CDR2 SYDVKM, per germline. V dropped 6 bases and J dropped 0 bases, with 5 bases sitting between them. This CDR3 region has 12 residues. This chain's CDR3 is CASRDSNYGYTF. CDR3 nucleotides: TGTGCCAGCAGGGACTCTAACTATGGCTACACCTTC.

V and J are TRBV2 and TRBJ2-3; TRBD2 aligns across 14 bases. CDR3 length equals 16 residues. V shed 6 bases and J 2 bases; nucleotides not matched to a gene: 4. Per germline, CDR1 SNHLY and CDR2 FYNNEI. The CDR3 here is CASREGLAGVTDTQYF. DNA of the CDR3: TGTGCCAGCAGAGAGGGACTAGCGGGAGTCACAGATACGCAGTATTTT.

This chain uses TRBV3-1 (or the pseudogene TRBV3-2) with TRBJ1-1, with D possibly matching TRBD1 (6 bases). Germline CDR1 and CDR2: LGHDT and YNNKEL (reference sequence). The V and J ends lost 0 bases and 10 bases respectively, with 12 bases between them. There are 13 residues in the CDR3. CDR3 sequence (DNA): TGTGCCAGCAGCCAAGAACAGGGTTTGGGAGCTTTCTTT. Residues: CASSQEQGLGAFF.

The chain joins TRBV7-2 to TRBJ2-4; D is possibly TRBD2 (5 bases). The germline V gene has CDR1 SGHTA and CDR2 FQGNSA. Trimming left V 3 bases short and J 1 base short, with 13 bases between. The CDR3 totals 16 residues. CDR3 nucleotides: TGTGCCAGCAGCTTTGGTAGGGAGAGGGCCAAAAACATTCAGTACTTC. This translates into CASSFGRERAKNIQYF. The entire variable domain, with the rest obtained from reference TRBV7-2 and TRBJ2-4, is as follows: GAGVSQSPSNKVTEKGKDVELRCDPISGHTALYWYRQSLGQGLEFLIYFQGNSAPDKSGLPSDRFSAERTGGSVSTLTIQRTQQEDSAVYLCASSFGRERAKNIQYFGAGTRLSVL.

V usage is TRBV27 and J usage is TRBJ2-7, with a weak D call TRBD1 (5 bases). The length of the CDR3 is 16 residues. Per germline, CDR1 MNHEY and CDR2 SMNVEV (reference sequence). V gave up 2 bases and J gave up 2 bases, with 16 bases separating them. Here the CDR3 reads CASSLIPSGSAYEQYF. The CDR3 DNA follows: TGTGCCAGCAGTTTAATTCCTTCAGGGTCGGCCTACGAGCAGTACTTC.

V usage is TRBV28 and J usage is TRBJ1-2, with 10 bases fitting TRBD1. CDR1 is MDHEN and CDR2 is SYDVKM in the germline V gene. The length of the CDR3 is 17 residues. Losses at the gene ends were 3 bases for V and 4 bases for J; bases not matched to a gene: 11. This chain's CDR3 is CASSFPFIGTGAYGYTF. The CDR3 bases are TGTGCCAGCAGTTTCCCGTTCATAGGGACAGGGGCCTATGGCTACACCTTC.

The chain combines TRBV27 with TRBJ2-7, with 9 bases identical to TRBD1. J lost 4 bases, V lost 5 bases, and 12 bases had no gene match. Germline CDR1 MNHEY, CDR2 SMNVEV (reference sequence). This CDR3 comprises 16 residues. The CDR3 sequence is CASSPGTGMMSYEQYF. CDR3 DNA: TGTGCCAGCAGTCCGGGGACAGGGATGATGTCTTACGAGCAGTACTTC.

In its sample, this clone was seen a few times. The rearrangement uses TRBV19 and TRBJ1-2, with unresolved D. The CDR3 runs 14 residues. V was clipped by 5 bases and J by 1 base, with 11 bases between them. Germline V gene lookup returns CDR1 LNHDA and CDR2 SQIVND (reference sequence). In DNA form, the CDR3 reads TGTGCCAGTAGTCCTATAGGACTTAACTATGGCTACACCTTC. It encodes CASSPIGLNYGYTF.

This clone was counted between two and nine times. The chain has TRBV5-4 and TRBJ2-3; D possibly corresponds to TRBD1 (6 bases). Trimming shortened V by 1 base and J by 5 bases, and 11 bases separated the two germline ends. Germline V CDR1 and CDR2: SGHNT, YYREEE (reference sequence). This CDR3 comprises 14 residues. The DNA of the CDR3 is TGTGCCAGCAGCTTGCAGGGGCTGGGAGATACGCAGTATTTT. Protein product: CASSLQGLGDTQYF.

V gene TRBV18 combines with J gene TRBJ2-5; D is ambiguous. There are 12 residues in the CDR3. V was shortened by 4 bases and J by 2 bases, with 5 bases between the two germline ends. Per germline, CDR1 KGHSH and CDR2 LQKENI. The CDR3 here is CASSLTQETQYF. The CDR3 DNA reads TGTGCCAGCTCACTAACTCAAGAGACCCAGTACTTC.

This rearrangement joins TRBV6-5 to TRBJ1-3, with 10 bases fitting TRBD1. CDR3 length: 14 residues. Per germline, CDR1 MNHEY and CDR2 SVGAGI. V lost 7 bases, J lost 9 bases, and 9 bases stayed unmatched. CDR3 loop: CASTGTGALSTIYF. The CDR3 DNA reads as TGTGCCAGCACCGGGACAGGGGCTCTTTCCACCATATATTTT.

This chain joins TRBV5-6 and TRBJ2-5, with D uncertain. Germline V gene data show CDR1 as SGHDT and CDR2 as YYEEEE. The V gene lost 0 bases and the J gene lost 2 bases, with 14 bases spanning the gap. The CDR3 is 16 residues long. CDR3 region: CASSLAARASQETQYF. CDR3 bases: TGTGCCAGCAGCTTGGCCGCAAGAGCTTCTCAAGAGACCCAGTACTTC.

The chain recombines TRBV4-2 with TRBJ2-3; 15 positions agree with TRBD2. Germline V gives CDR1 LGHNA, CDR2 YNFKEQ. This CDR3 is built from 18 residues. With 4 bases clipped from V and 2 bases from J, the junction kept 7 bases outside the gene matches. The CDR3 nucleotides are TGTGCCAGCAGCCCCGGACTAGCGGGAGGGCCAAACACAGATACGCAGTATTTT. This gives the protein CASSPGLAGGPNTDTQYF.

The CDR3, as DNA: TGTGCCAGCAGTTCTGGGGACAGCTCCTACGAGCAGTACTTC. This sequence encodes CASSSGDSSYEQYF. The rearrangement joins TRBV6-2 or TRBV6-3 to TRBJ2-7; 7 bases are a match to TRBD1. V shed 4 bases, J shed 0 bases, and the junction held 3 bases outside the gene matches. Germline CDR1 is MNHEY and CDR2 is SVGEGT. This CDR3 has 14 residues.

The V and J genes are TRBV27 and TRBJ1-2; D possibly corresponds to TRBD1 (5 bases). The germline V and J ends were trimmed by 5 bases and 10 bases, with 23 bases remaining between them. Germline assignment: CDR1 MNHEY and CDR2 SMNVEV (reference sequence). This CDR3 is built from 15 residues. The CDR3 DNA is TGTGCCAGCAGTCCAGAGGTCGGCCAGGGTGGGTCCTACACCTTC. This gives the protein CASSPEVGQGGSYTF.

This rearrangement joins TRBV6-2 or TRBV6-3 to TRBJ1-5; possibly TRBD1 for D (5 bases). CDR3 length: 18 residues. V lost 2 bases and J 5 bases, leaving 22 bases between the germline ends. Germline CDR1 is MNHEY and CDR2 is SVGEGT. The CDR3 protein is CASSYVYLEGRGDQPQHF. The DNA for the CDR3 is TGTGCCAGCAGTTACGTATATCTGGAGGGGCGCGGAGATCAGCCCCAGCATTTT.

This chain joins TRBV9 and TRBJ2-3; perhaps TRBD2 as D (6 bases). The CDR3 sequence is 16 residues long. Germline V lookup: CDR1 SGDLS, CDR2 YYNGEE. With 0 bases removed from V and 2 bases from J, the gap between germline ends came to 13 bases. The CDR3 protein is CASSVGGLLDTDTQYF. CDR3 nucleotide sequence: TGTGCCAGCAGCGTAGGGGGACTCCTTGACACAGATACGCAGTATTTT. The full variable domain, with the rest looked up from reference TRBV9 and TRBJ2-3, is DSGVTQTPKHLITATGQRVTLRCSPRSGDLSVYWYQQSLDQGLQFLIQYYNGEERAKGNILERFSAQQFPDLHSELNLSSLELGDSALYFCASSVGGLLDTDTQYFGPGTRLTVL.